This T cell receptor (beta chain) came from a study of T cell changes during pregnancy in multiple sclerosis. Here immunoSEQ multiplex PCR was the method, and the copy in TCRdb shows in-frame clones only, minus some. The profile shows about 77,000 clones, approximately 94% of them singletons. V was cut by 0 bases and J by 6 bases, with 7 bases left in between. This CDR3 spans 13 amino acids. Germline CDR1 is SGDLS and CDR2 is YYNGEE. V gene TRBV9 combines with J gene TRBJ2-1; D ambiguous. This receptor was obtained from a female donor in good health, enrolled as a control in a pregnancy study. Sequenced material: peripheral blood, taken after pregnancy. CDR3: CASSVEPINEQFF. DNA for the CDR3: TGTGCCAGCAGCGTAGAGCCTATCAATGAGCAGTTCTTC.